The 26 T cell receptor beta chains listed next were all sequenced from one sample in a study of OX40 agonist ivuxolimab in advanced cancers. This table comes from immunoSEQ multiplex PCR, and its TCRdb copy is limited to in-frame clones, with some not included. The repertoire consists of around 5,000 clones, with roughly 67% occurring once and the leading ten covering 69%. The source material was CD4+ or CD8+ T cells sorted from blood, sampled in a trial of the OX40 agonist ivuxolimab. The receptors here all came from an adult with an advanced solid tumor such as melanoma, head and neck, liver or kidney cancer.

In this sample, this clone turned up a few times. The gene calls are TRBV4-1 and TRBJ1-2, with TRBD1 identical over 9 bases. Germline-derived CDR1 and CDR2 are MGHRA and YSYEKL. The CDR3 has 15 amino acids. V was pared by 2 bases and J by 6 bases, with 7 bases of the junction left unmatched. CDR3 DNA: TGCGCCAGCAGCCAAAGCCGGGACAGGGTCCATGGCTACACCTTC. Its protein is CASSQSRDRVHGYTF.

This chain links TRBV7-9 with TRBJ2-2; 12 bases align to TRBD2. The CDR3 length is 19 residues. Germline trimming cut 3 bases from V and 2 bases from J; bases unmatched to any gene: 10. The germline CDR1 and CDR2 sequences are SEHNR and FQNEAQ (reference sequence). The CDR3 sequence: CASSFPRTSGTPNTGELFF. CDR3 bases: TGTGCCAGCAGCTTCCCCCGGACTAGCGGGACGCCCAACACCGGGGAGCTGTTTTTT.

V usage is TRBV11-1 and J usage is TRBJ2-7; D not certain. Germline CDR1 reads SGHAT; CDR2 reads FQDESV (reference sequence). The CDR3 sequence is 14 residues long. Trimming removed 4 bases at V and 0 bases at J, with 10 bases between. CDR3 DNA sequence: TGTGCCAGCAGCTCTCTGTCAGGCTCCTACGAGCAGTACTTC. It codes for CASSSLSGSYEQYF.

The V gene is TRBV7-3, the J gene TRBJ2-1; no clear D gene. This CDR3 has 13 amino acids. V was trimmed by 5 bases and J by 6 bases, leaving 11 bases between them. The V gene's germline CDR1 is SGHTA and CDR2 FQGTGA. CDR3 coding DNA: TGTGCCAGCAGCCCTGACGGAACCAATGAGCAGTTCTTC. Its translation: CASSPDGTNEQFF.

This chain uses TRBV19 with TRBJ2-1; 16 bases line up with TRBD2. This CDR3 region has 20 residues. J gave up 0 bases and V 0 bases, and 5 bases lay outside the gene matches. The germline CDR1 and CDR2 sequences are LNHDA and SQIVND (reference sequence). Written as DNA, the CDR3 is TGTGCCAGTAGTATAGACCGGGGACTAGCGGGGGGGAGCTCCTACAATGAGCAGTTCTTC. Translating gives CASSIDRGLAGGSSYNEQFF. Complete variable domain (other parts from reference TRBV19 and TRBJ2-1): DGGITQSPKYLFRKEGQNVTLSCEQNLNHDAMYWYRQDPGQGLRLIYYSQIVNDFQKGDIAEGYSVSREKKESFPLTVTSAQKNPTAFYLCASSIDRGLAGGSSYNEQFFGPGTRLTVL.

The chain carries TRBV5-4 and TRBJ1-1; 10 bases line up with TRBD1. V lost 4 bases, J lost 6 bases, and 9 bases stayed unmatched. Germline-derived CDR1 and CDR2 are SGHNT and YYREEE (reference sequence). CDR3 length: 15 residues. This CDR3 reads CASSDRDRGLSEAFF. The CDR3, as DNA: TGTGCCAGCAGCGACCGGGACAGGGGTTTATCTGAAGCTTTCTTT.

CDR3 nucleotides: TGTGCCAGCAGCCCTAGGGGGGCGGGGGCAAGGGATACGCAGTATTTT. Protein product: CASSPRGAGARDTQYF. The chain has TRBV11-2 and TRBJ2-3, with D tentatively TRBD2 (7 bases). CDR3 size: 16 residues. Germline V gene sequence: CDR1 SGHAT, CDR2 FQNNGV. The germline V and J ends were trimmed by 5 bases and 6 bases, with 21 bases remaining between them.

The chain has TRBV7-9 and TRBJ2-2; D is perhaps TRBD2 (5 bases). The CDR3 is 16 amino acids. Germline lookup yields CDR1 SEHNR and CDR2 FQNEAQ (reference sequence). V was trimmed by 5 bases and J by 2 bases, leaving 15 bases between them. The CDR3 is CASSLRTGINTGELFF. CDR3 bases: TGTGCCAGCAGCCTGAGGACGGGGATTAACACCGGGGAGCTGTTTTTT.

V usage is TRBV27 and J usage is TRBJ1-1, with D perhaps TRBD1 (5 bases). Germline-derived CDR1 and CDR2 are MNHEY and SMNVEV (reference sequence). Trimming cost V 5 bases and J 8 bases, with 9 bases left between them. The CDR3 is made up of 11 amino acids. CDR3 residues: CASSPGLEAFF. The DNA for the CDR3 is TGTGCCAGCAGTCCGGGACTAGAAGCTTTCTTT.

About this clone itself: Since a far larger clone is one base different, this is likely a read error. This sequence joins TRBV21-1 and TRBJ2-4; the table's D call of TRBD2 was not tested on the DNA. TRBV21-1 is classified as a pseudogene. The length of the CDR3 is 21 residues. CDR3 nucleotides: TGTGCCAGCCGCAAAGGGGGCGGGCTAGCGGGGGTATGGACGACGAAAAACATTCAGTACTTC. Its translation: CASRKGGGLAGVWTTKNIQYF.

V is TRBV5-6 and J is TRBJ1-5, with unresolved D. V lost 0 bases and J 0 bases, leaving 7 bases between the germline ends. CDR3 length: 15 amino acids. Germline V lookup: CDR1 SGHDT, CDR2 YYEEEE. The CDR3 nucleotides read TGTGCCAGCAGCTTGGTTGGTAGTAGCAATCAGCCCCAGCATTTT. Protein sequence: CASSLVGSSNQPQHF. The full variable domain, in which reference TRBV5-6 and TRBJ1-5 provide the parts outside the CDR3, is DAGVTQSPTHLIKTRGQQVTLRCSPKSGHDTVSWYQQALGQGPQFIFQYYEEEERQRGNFPDRFSGHQFPNYSSELNVNALLLGDSALYLCASSLVGSSNQPQHFGDGTRLSIL.

The chain joins TRBV5-8 to TRBJ2-1; D unclear. Between the trimmed V and J ends, which lost 3 bases and 0 bases, there was a span of 10 bases. The CDR3 is made up of 15 amino acids. Germline V gene sequence: CDR1 SGHTS, CDR2 YDEGEE. In DNA form, the CDR3 reads TGTGCCAGCAGCTCCGACTTCAGCTCCTACAATGAGCAGTTCTTC. Translated: CASSSDFSSYNEQFF. Looking up the rest from reference TRBV5-8 and TRBJ2-1 gives the full variable domain: EAGVTQSPTHLIKTRGQQATLRCSPISGHTSVYWYQQALGLGLQFLLWYDEGEERNRGNFPPRFSGRQFPNYSSELNVNALELEDSALYLCASSSDFSSYNEQFFGPGTRLTVL.

The chain couples TRBV27 to TRBJ2-1, with a weak D call TRBD1 (6 bases). Germline CDR1 reads MNHEY; CDR2 reads SMNVEV (reference sequence). The CDR3 length is 12 residues. V was trimmed by 5 bases and J by 8 bases, leaving 10 bases between them. In DNA form, the CDR3 reads TGTGCCAGCAGTACAGGGCCCGATGAGCAGTTCTTC. Translated: CASSTGPDEQFF.

A single count supports this clone. This chain joins TRBV28 and TRBJ1-1; 7 nucleotides line up with TRBD1. V lost 5 bases and J lost 3; bases outside the gene matches: 6. The germline CDR1 and CDR2 sequences are MDHEN and SYDVKM. The length of the CDR3 is 14 residues. DNA for the CDR3: TGTGCCAGCAGTCTACAGGGGTTTTACACTGAAGCTTTCTTT. This translates into CASSLQGFYTEAFF.

A remark on this clone: It is likely a read error: a sequence one base away is far more abundant. Other DNA sequences in the same sample also yield this CDR3. V and J are TRBV5-6 and TRBJ2-6; D may be TRBD1 (5 bases). Germline CDR1 and CDR2: SGHDT and YYEEEE. This CDR3 is built from 16 residues. CDR3 nucleotides: TGTGCCAGCAGCAGATGGACCAACTCTGGGGCTAACGTCCTGACTTTC. Protein product: CASSRWTNSGANVLTF.

This clone was counted a few times. This sequence joins TRBV6-1 and TRBJ2-7, with 9 bases fitting TRBD1. Germline V CDR1 and CDR2: MNHNS, SASEGT. V lost 4 bases, J lost 5 bases, and 9 bases stayed unmatched. This CDR3 comprises 15 residues. The CDR3: CASSASRQGVHEQYF. The CDR3, as DNA: TGTGCCAGCAGTGCCTCCAGACAGGGGGTCCACGAGCAGTACTTC.

About this clone itself: One base separates it from a far larger clone, so it is likely a read error. The chain joins TRBV4-3 to TRBJ1-1; D is perhaps TRBD1 (5 bases). This CDR3 contains 13 residues. CDR1 is LGHNA, CDR2 YSLEER, per germline. Trimming cost V 4 bases and J 7 bases, with 13 bases left between them. DNA for the CDR3: TGCGCCAGCAGCCCGAGGCCCCAGGGTGAAGCTTTCTTT. It is translated as CASSPRPQGEAFF.

The rearrangement uses TRBV2 and TRBJ2-5; D perhaps matches TRBD1 (5 bases). This CDR3 is built from 16 residues. In germline, CDR1 is SNHLY, CDR2 FYNNEI. The V end was cut by 6 bases, the J end by 7 bases, with 24 bases between. DNA for the CDR3: TGTGCCAGCAGGCCAACAGTTACAGGCGTTGTAGGGACCCAGTACTTC. It yields the protein CASRPTVTGVVGTQYF.

The CDR3 region has the DNA TGTGCCAGCAGCGTAGGGGAAATCGGGACCTTC. It codes for CASSVGEIGTF. J is TRBJ1-2 and V is TRBV9, with unresolved D. CDR1 is SGDLS, CDR2 YYNGEE, per germline. There are 11 residues in the CDR3. Trimming took 0 bases from V and 14 from J, leaving 11 bases between them.

This clone was recorded a few times. V gene TRBV28 combines with J gene TRBJ2-3; 7 bases match TRBD1. V gave up 6 bases and J gave up 4 bases; unmatched junction bases: 10. Germline V gene lookup returns CDR1 MDHEN and CDR2 SYDVKM. The CDR3 spans 15 residues. The CDR3 nucleotides read TGTGCCAGCAGCCCACAAGACAGGGCTTCAGATACGCAGTATTTT. This sequence encodes CASSPQDRASDTQYF.

This chain uses TRBV7-3 with TRBJ2-1; tentatively, D is TRBD1 (7 bases). Germline V gene lookup returns CDR1 SGHTA and CDR2 FQGTGA. V shed 4 bases and J shed 6 bases, with 13 bases lying between them. The CDR3 totals 14 residues. CDR3 sequence (DNA): TGTGCCAGCAGCTCCGGAGGGGGCGTCAATGAGCAGTTCTTC. Its protein product is CASSSGGGVNEQFF. The full variable domain, completed using reference TRBV7-3 and TRBJ2-1, is GAGVSQTPSNKVTEKGKYVELRCDPISGHTALYWYRQSLGQGPEFLIYFQGTGAADDSGLPNDRFFAVRPEGSVSTLKIQRTERGDSAVYLCASSSGGGVNEQFFGPGTRLTVL.

The V and J genes are TRBV27 and TRBJ2-6; tentative D call: TRBD2 (5 bases). This CDR3 has 17 amino acids. Trimming left V 2 bases short and J 0 bases short, with 11 bases between. Germline V gene sequence: CDR1 MNHEY, CDR2 SMNVEV (reference sequence). CDR3 in DNA: TGTGCCAGCAGTTTAATCGGCGGGCTCTCTGGGGCCAACGTCCTGACTTTC. It yields the protein CASSLIGGLSGANVLTF.

The chain combines TRBV7-9 with TRBJ2-1; 14 bases agree with TRBD2. Looked up from germline, CDR1 is SEHNR and CDR2 is FQNEAQ (reference sequence). The CDR3 length is 16 residues. The ends lost 5 bases at V and 8 bases at J; junction bases unmatched: 8. The CDR3 protein is CASSPPGTSGGYEQFF. Here the CDR3 DNA reads TGTGCCAGCAGCCCACCCGGGACTAGCGGGGGCTATGAGCAGTTCTTC.

V gene TRBV7-9 combines with J gene TRBJ2-3; D uncertain. Trimming removed 8 bases at V and 1 base at J, with 10 bases between. Germline CDR1 reads SEHNR; CDR2 reads FQNEAQ (reference sequence). This CDR3 contains 13 residues. The CDR3 loop is CASYRAGTDTQYF. In DNA form, the CDR3 reads TGTGCCAGCTATCGGGCCGGCACAGATACGCAGTATTTT.

This chain joins TRBV19 and TRBJ1-1; 9 bases are a match to TRBD1. CDR3 length equals 17 residues. V lost 7 bases and J lost 3; bases outside the gene matches: 15. In germline, CDR1 is LNHDA, CDR2 SQIVND (reference sequence). CDR3 residues: CASTSSWTGDFDTEAFF. CDR3 DNA sequence: TGTGCCAGTACCTCCAGTTGGACAGGGGACTTCGACACTGAAGCTTTCTTT.

The table lists this clone with a few counts. The chain couples TRBV13 to TRBJ1-2; maybe TRBD1 (6 bases). The CDR3 sequence is 16 residues long. Germline lookup yields CDR1 PRHDT and CDR2 FYEKMQ (reference sequence). The V end was cut by 6 bases, the J end by 1 base, with 18 bases between. The CDR3 sequence: CASRDPRTDRNYGYTF. In DNA, the CDR3 is TGTGCCAGCAGAGACCCACGGACAGACCGTAACTATGGCTACACCTTC.